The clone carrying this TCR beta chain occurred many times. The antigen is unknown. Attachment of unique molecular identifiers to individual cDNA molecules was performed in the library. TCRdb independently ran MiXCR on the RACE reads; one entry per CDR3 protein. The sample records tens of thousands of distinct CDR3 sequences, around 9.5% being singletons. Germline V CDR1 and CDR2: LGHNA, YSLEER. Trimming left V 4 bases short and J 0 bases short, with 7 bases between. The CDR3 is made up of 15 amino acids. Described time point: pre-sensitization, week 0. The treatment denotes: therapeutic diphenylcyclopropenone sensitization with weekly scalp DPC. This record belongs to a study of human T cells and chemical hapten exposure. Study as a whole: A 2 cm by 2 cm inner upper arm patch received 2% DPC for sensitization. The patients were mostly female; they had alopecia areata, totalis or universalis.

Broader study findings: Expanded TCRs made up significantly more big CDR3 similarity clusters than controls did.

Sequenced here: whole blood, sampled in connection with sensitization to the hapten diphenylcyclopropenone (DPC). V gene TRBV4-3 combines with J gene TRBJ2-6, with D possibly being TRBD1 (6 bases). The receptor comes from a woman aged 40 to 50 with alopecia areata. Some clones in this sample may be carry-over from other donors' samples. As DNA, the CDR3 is TGCGCCAGCAGCCTGGGGGCCTCTGGGGCCAACGTCCTGACTTTC. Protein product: CASSLGASGANVLTF.